Presented here are 8 T cell receptor beta chains from one specimen sequenced in a study of blood T cell repertoires in COVID-19. Generated by immunoSEQ multiplex PCR, the TCRdb table keeps only in-frame clones and is missing some. The table includes about 260,000 clones, about 87% detected once. Sample: PBMCs or T cells enriched from blood (not recorded which). Every receptor here comes from a woman between 45 and 65 years old who had recovered from COVID-19.

This sequence joins TRBV7-3 and TRBJ2-1; a weak D match, TRBD1 (5 bases). This CDR3 is built from 16 residues. CDR1 and CDR2 from the germline V gene are SGHTA and FQGTGA. Trimming shortened V by 1 base and J by 1 base, and 11 bases separated the two germline ends. The CDR3 DNA reads TGTGCCAGCAGCTTAATGAGGTCAGGGTCCTACAATGAGCAGTTCTTC. Protein product: CASSLMRSGSYNEQFF.

The rearrangement links TRBV10-3 to TRBJ2-3; D call uncertain. The V and J ends lost 0 bases and 4 bases respectively, with 8 bases between them. The germline V gene encodes CDR1 ENHRY and CDR2 SYGVKD. The CDR3 covers 14 residues. DNA of the CDR3: TGTGCCATCAGTGAGTCGACTCTGGCAGATACGCAGTATTTT. This gives the protein CAISESTLADTQYF.

This clone is a singleton in its sample. The rearrangement links TRBV28 to TRBJ2-7, with TRBD1 matching over 8 bases. Trimming removed 3 bases from V and 6 bases from J; junction bases left unmatched: 10. The CDR3 has 15 residues. Per the germline V gene, CDR1 is MDHEN and CDR2 is SYDVKM. The CDR3 is CASSFNRQGIPEQYF. CDR3 coding DNA: TGTGCCAGCAGTTTTAACCGACAGGGGATTCCCGAGCAGTACTTC.

The CDR3 region is CASSQDLGRIYNEQFF. CDR3 DNA: TGTGCCAGCAGCCAAGATCTAGGGAGAATTTACAATGAGCAGTTCTTC. The chain links TRBV3-1 (or the pseudogene TRBV3-2) to TRBJ2-1; weak D call: TRBD2 (5 bases). Germline V gives CDR1 LGHDT, CDR2 YNNKEL (reference sequence). There are 16 residues in the CDR3. V was shortened by 0 bases and J by 4 bases, with 13 bases between the two germline ends.

The chain combines TRBV28 with TRBJ2-5; 15 bases align to TRBD2. Germline CDR1 and CDR2: MDHEN and SYDVKM. The trim removed 1 base at V and 5 bases at J, leaving 5 bases unmatched. The CDR3 runs to 17 residues. CDR3 coding DNA: TGTGCCAGCAGTTTATCCGGACTAGCGGGAGGGGGGGAGACCCAGTACTTC. Translation: CASSLSGLAGGGETQYF.

CDR3 in DNA: TGTGCCAGCAGACTCCACCGGACTAGCGGGAACGAGCAGTACTTC. It yields the protein CASRLHRTSGNEQYF. The V and J genes are TRBV28 and TRBJ2-7, with 12 nucleotides matching TRBD2. In germline, CDR1 is MDHEN, CDR2 SYDVKM. The J segment lost 5 bases and the V segment lost 6 bases, leaving 8 bases of the junction unmatched. This CDR3 is built from 15 residues. Variable domain in full (rest from reference TRBV28 and TRBJ2-7): DVKVTQSSRYLVKRTGEKVFLECVQDMDHENMFWYRQDPGLGLRLIYFSYDVKMKEKGDIPEGYSVSREKKERFSLILESASTNQTSMYLCASRLHRTSGNEQYFGPGTRLTVT.

V is TRBV9 and J is TRBJ1-3; the D gene is possibly TRBD1 (5 bases). V was clipped by 0 bases and J by 2 bases, with 9 bases between them. The germline gives CDR1 SGDLS, CDR2 YYNGEE. The CDR3 length is 15 residues. The CDR3 sequence: CASSVEGSPGNTIYF. The DNA for the CDR3 is TGTGCCAGCAGCGTAGAGGGGTCTCCTGGAAACACCATATATTTT.

V usage is TRBV5-1 and J usage is TRBJ1-2; 11 bases align to TRBD1. Germline V gives CDR1 SGHRS, CDR2 YFSETQ. The CDR3 runs 16 residues. V gave up 4 bases and J gave up 3 bases; unmatched junction bases: 8. CDR3 sequence (DNA): TGCGCCAGCAGCCTAGTACCGGGACAGGGGGACTATGGCTACACCTTC. Its protein product is CASSLVPGQGDYGYTF.